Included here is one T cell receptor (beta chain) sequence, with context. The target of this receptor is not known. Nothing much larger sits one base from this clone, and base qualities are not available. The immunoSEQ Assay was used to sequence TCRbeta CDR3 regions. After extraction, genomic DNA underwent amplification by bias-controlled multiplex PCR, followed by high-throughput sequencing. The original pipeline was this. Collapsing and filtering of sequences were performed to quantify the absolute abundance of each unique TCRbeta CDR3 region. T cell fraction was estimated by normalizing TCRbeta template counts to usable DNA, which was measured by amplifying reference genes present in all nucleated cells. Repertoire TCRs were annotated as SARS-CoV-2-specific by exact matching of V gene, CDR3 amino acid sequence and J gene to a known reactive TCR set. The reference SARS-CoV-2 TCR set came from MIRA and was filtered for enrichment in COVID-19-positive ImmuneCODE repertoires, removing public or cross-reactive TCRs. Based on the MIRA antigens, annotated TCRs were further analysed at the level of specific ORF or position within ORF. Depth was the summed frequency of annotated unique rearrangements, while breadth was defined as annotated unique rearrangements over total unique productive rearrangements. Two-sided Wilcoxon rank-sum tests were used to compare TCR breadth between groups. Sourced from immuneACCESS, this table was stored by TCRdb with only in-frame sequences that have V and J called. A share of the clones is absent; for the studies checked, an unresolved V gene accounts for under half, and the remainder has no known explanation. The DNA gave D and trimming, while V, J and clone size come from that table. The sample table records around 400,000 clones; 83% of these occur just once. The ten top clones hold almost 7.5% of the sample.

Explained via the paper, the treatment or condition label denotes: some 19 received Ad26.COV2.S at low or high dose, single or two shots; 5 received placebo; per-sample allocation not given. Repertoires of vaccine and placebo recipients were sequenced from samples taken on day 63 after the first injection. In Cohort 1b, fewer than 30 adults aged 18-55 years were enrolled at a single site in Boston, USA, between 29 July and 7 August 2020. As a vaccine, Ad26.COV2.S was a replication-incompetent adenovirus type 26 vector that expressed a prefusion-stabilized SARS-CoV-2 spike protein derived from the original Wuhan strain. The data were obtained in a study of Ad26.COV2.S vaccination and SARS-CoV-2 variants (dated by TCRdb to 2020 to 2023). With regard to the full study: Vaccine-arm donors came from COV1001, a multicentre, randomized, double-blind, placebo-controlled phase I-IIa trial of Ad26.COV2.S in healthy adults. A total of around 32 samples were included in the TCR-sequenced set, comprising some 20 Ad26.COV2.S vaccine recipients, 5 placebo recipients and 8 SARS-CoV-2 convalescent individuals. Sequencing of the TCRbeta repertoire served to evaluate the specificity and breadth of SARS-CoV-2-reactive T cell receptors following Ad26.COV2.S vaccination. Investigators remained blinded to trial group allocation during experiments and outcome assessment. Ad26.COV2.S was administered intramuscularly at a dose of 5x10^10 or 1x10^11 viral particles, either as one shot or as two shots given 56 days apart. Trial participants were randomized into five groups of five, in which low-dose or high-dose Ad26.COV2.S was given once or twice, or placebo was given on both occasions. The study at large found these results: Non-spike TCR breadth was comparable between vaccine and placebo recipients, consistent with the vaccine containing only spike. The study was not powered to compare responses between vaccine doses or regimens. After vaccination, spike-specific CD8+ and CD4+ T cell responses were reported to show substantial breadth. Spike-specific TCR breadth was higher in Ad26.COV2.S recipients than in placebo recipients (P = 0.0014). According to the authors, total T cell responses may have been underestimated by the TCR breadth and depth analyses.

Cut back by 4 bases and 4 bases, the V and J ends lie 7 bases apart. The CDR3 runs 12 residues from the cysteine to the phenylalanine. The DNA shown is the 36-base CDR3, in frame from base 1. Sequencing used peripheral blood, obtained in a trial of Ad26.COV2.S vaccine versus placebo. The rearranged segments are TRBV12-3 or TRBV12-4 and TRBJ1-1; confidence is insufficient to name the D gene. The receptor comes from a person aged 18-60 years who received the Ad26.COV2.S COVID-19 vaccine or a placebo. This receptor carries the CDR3 CASSSWVTEAFF. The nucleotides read TGTGCCAGCAGTTCTTGGGTCACTGAAGCTTTCTTT.